Ten or more counts support the clone carrying this T cell receptor beta chain. Its antigen is as yet unknown. This sample was included in a study of blood T cells in healthy people across ages. On the study more broadly: Template-switching capture recovered about one barcoded beta molecule per two T cells.

Primed by a sample-barcoded 5' primer and a J-beta primer mix, a second PCR proceeded for 7 to 11 cycles. TCRdb reanalysed the 5' RACE reads using MiXCR and keeps one entry per CDR3 protein. Here the sample spans approximately 730,000 distinct CDR3 sequences, about 48% being singletons. With 4 bases removed from V and 0 bases from J, the gap between germline ends came to 9 bases. The CDR3 loop spans 16 amino acids. Germline CDR1 reads KGHDR; CDR2 reads SFDVKD. General observations from the study: Age brought a roughly linear fall in TCR beta diversity measured per million T cells.

This clonotype was sampled from a man older than 75 in good health. The rearrangement uses TRBV24-1 and TRBJ2-6; D may be TRBD2 (6 bases). The sequenced sample was blood. The CDR3 spells CATSESGSSGANVLTF. CDR3 DNA: TGTGCCACCAGTGAGTCCGGGAGCTCTGGGGCCAACGTCCTGACTTTC.